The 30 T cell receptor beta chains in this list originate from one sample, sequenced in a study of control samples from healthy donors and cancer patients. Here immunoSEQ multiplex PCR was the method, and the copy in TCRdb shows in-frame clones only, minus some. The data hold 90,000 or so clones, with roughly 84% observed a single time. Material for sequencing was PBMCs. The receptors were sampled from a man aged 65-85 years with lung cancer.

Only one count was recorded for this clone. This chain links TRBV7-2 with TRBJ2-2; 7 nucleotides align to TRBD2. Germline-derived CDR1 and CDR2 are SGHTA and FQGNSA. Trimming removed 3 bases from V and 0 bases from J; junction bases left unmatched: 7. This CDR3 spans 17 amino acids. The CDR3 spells CASSFPGLAANTGELFF. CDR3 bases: TGTGCCAGCAGCTTTCCGGGGCTAGCGGCGAACACCGGGGAGCTGTTTTTT.

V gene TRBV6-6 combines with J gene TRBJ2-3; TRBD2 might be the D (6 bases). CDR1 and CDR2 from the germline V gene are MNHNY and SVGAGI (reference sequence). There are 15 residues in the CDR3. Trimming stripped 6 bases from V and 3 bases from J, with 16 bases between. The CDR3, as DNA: TGTGCCAGCAGGTTGGCATCGGGGGATACAGATACGCAGTATTTT. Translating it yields CASRLASGDTDTQYF.

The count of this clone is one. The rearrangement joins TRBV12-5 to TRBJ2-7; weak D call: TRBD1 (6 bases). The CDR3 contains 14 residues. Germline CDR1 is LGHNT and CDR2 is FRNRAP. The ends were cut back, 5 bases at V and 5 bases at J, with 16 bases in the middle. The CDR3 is CASGLGAGRDEQYF. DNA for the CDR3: TGTGCTAGTGGTCTGGGGGCAGGGCGAGACGAGCAGTACTTC.

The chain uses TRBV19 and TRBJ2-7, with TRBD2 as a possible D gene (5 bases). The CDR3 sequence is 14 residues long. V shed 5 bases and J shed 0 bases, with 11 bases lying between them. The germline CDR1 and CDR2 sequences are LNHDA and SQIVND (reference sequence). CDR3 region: CASSAAGGSYEQYF. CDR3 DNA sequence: TGTGCCAGTAGTGCCGCCGGAGGCTCCTACGAGCAGTACTTC.

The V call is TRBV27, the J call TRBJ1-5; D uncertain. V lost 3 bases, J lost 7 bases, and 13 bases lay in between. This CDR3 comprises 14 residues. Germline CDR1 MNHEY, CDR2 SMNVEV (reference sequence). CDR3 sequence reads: CASSFSLGGQPQHF. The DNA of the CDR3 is TGTGCCAGCAGTTTCAGTTTGGGAGGGCAGCCCCAGCATTTT.

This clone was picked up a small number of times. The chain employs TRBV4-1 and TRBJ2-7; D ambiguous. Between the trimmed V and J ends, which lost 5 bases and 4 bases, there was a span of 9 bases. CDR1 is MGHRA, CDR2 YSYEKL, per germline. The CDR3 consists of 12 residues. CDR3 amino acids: CASSSDLYEQYF. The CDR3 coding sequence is TGCGCCAGCAGCTCGGACCTATACGAGCAGTACTTC.

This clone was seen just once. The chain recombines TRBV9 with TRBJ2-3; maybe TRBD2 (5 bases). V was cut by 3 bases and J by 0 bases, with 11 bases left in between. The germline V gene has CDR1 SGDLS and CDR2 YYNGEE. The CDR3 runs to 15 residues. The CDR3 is CASSEDSASTDTQYF. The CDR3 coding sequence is TGTGCCAGCAGCGAGGACTCGGCTAGCACAGATACGCAGTATTTT.

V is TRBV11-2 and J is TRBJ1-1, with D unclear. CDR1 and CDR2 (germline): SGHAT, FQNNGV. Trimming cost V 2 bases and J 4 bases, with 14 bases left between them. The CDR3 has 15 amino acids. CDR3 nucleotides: TGTGCCAGCAGCTTACCCCCGCTAGGGCCCACTGAAGCTTTCTTT. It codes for CASSLPPLGPTEAFF.

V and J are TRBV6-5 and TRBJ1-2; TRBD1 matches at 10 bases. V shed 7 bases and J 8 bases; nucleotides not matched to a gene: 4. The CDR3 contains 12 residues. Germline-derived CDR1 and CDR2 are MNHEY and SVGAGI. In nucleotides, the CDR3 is TGTGCCAGCACCTCGACAGGGGGCGGCTACACCTTC. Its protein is CASTSTGGGYTF.

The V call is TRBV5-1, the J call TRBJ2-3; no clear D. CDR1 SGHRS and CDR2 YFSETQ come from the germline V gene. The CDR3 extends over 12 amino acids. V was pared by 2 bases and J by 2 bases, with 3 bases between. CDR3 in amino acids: CASSFFTDTQYF. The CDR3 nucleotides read TGCGCCAGCAGCTTCTTCACAGATACGCAGTATTTT. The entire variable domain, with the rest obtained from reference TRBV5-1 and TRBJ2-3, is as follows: KAGVTQTPRYLIKTRGQQVTLSCSPISGHRSVSWYQQTPGQGLQFLFEYFSETQRNKGNFPGRFSGRQFSNSRSEMNVSTLELGDSALYLCASSFFTDTQYFGPGTRLTVL.

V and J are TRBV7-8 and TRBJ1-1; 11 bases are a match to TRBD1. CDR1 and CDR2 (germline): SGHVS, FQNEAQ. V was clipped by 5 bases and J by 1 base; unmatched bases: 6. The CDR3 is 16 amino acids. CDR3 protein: CASSLDRGRRNTEAFF. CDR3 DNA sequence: TGTGCCAGCAGCCTGGACAGGGGGCGAAGGAACACTGAAGCTTTCTTT.

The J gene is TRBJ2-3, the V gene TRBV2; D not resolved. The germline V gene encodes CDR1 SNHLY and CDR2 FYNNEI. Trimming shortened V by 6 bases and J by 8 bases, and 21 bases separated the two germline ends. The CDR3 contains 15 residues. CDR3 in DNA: TGTGCCAGCAGGACGACTCGCGCAACCGTCGCTACGCAGTATTTT. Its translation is CASRTTRATVATQYF.

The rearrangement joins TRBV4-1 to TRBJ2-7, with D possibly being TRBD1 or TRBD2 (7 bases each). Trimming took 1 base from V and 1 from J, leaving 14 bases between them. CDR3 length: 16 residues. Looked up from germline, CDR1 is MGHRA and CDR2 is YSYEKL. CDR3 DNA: TGCGCCAGCAGCCAAGCAGGGGGGGCCCAATCCTACGAGCAGTACTTC. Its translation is CASSQAGGAQSYEQYF.

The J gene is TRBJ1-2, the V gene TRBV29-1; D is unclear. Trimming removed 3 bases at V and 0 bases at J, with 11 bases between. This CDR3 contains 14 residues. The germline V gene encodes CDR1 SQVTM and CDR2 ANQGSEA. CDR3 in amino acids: CSVDASVANYGYTF. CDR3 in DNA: TGCAGCGTTGACGCTTCGGTAGCTAACTATGGCTACACCTTC.

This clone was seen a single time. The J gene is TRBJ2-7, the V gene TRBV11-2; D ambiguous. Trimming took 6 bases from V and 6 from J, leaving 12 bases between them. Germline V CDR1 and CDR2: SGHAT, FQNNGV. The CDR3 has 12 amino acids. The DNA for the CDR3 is TGTGCCAGCAGGAGAACCCGGGCCGAGCAGTACTTC. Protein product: CASRRTRAEQYF.

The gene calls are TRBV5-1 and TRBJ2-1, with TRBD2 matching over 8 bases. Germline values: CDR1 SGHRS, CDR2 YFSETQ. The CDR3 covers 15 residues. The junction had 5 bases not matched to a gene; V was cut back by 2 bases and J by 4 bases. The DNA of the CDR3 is TGCGCCAGCAGCTTAGCGGGGGATTTTTACAATGAGCAGTTCTTC. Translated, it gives CASSLAGDFYNEQFF.

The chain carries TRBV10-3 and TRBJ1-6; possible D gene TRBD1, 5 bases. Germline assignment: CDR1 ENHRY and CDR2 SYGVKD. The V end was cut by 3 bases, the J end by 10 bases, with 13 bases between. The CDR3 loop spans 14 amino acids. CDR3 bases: TGTGCCATCAGTGAACTTCAGGGTGAATCACCCCTCCACTTT. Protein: CAISELQGESPLHF.

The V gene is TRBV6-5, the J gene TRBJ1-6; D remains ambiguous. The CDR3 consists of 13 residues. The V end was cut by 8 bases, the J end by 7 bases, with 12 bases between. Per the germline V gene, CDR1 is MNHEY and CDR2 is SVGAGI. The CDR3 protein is CASVVRENSPLHF. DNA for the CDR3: TGTGCCAGCGTGGTAAGGGAGAATTCACCCCTCCACTTT.

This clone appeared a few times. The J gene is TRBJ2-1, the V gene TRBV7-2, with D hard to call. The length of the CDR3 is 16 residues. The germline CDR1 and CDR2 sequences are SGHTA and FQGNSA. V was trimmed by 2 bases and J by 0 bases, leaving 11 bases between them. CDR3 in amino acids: CASSLSFRVSYNEQFF. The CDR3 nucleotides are TGTGCCAGCAGCTTATCATTTAGGGTCTCCTACAATGAGCAGTTCTTC. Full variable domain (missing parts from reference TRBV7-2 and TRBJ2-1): GAGVSQSPSNKVTEKGKDVELRCDPISGHTALYWYRQSLGQGLEFLIYFQGNSAPDKSGLPSDRFSAERTGGSVSTLTIQRTQQEDSAVYLCASSLSFRVSYNEQFFGPGTRLTVL.

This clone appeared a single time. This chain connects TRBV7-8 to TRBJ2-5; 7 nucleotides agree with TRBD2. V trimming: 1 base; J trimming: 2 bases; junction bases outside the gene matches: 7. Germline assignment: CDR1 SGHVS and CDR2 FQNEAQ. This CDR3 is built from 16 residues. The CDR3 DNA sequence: TGTGCCAGCAGCTTAGAAGCGGGGCTCCCTCAAGAGACCCAGTACTTC. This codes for CASSLEAGLPQETQYF.

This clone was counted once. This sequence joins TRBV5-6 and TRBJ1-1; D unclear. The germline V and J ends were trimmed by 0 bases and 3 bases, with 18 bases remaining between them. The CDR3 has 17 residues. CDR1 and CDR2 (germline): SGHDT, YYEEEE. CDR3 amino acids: CASSLASKGWEYTEAFF. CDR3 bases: TGTGCCAGCAGCTTGGCTTCGAAGGGATGGGAGTACACTGAAGCTTTCTTT.

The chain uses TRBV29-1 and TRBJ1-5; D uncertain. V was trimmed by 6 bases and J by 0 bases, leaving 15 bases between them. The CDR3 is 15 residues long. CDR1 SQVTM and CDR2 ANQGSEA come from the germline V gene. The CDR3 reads CSVREARSSNQPQHF. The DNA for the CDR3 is TGCAGCGTCCGGGAGGCCAGGTCTAGCAATCAGCCCCAGCATTTT. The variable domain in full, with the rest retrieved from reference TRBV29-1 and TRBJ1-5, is SAVISQKPSRDICQRGTSLTIQCQVDSQVTMMFWYRQQPGQSLTLIATANQGSEATYESGFVIDKFPISRPNLTFSTLTVSNMSPEDSSIYLCSVREARSSNQPQHFGDGTRLSIL.

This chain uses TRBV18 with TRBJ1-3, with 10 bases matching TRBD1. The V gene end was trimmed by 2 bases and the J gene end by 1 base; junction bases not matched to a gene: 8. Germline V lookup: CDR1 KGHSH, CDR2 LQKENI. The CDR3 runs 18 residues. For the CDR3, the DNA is TGTGCCAGCTCACCAGGGGACAGGGGCCTCATTTCTGGAAACACCATATATTTT. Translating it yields CASSPGDRGLISGNTIYF.

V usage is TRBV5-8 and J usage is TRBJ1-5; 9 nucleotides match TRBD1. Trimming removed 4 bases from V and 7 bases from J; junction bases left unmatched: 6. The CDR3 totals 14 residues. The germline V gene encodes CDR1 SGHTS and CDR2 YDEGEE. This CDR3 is CASSLGTGRQPQHF. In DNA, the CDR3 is TGTGCCAGCAGCCTCGGGACAGGGAGGCAGCCCCAGCATTTT.

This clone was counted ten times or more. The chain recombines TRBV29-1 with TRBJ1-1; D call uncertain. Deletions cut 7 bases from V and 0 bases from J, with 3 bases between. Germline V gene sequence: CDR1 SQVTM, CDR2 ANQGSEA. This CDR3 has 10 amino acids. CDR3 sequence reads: CSGLNTEAFF. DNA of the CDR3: TGCAGCGGCTTGAACACTGAAGCTTTCTTT.

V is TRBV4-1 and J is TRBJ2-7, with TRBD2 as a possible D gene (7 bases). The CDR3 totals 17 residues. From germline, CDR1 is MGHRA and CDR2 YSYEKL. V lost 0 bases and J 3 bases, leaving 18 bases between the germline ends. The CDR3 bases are TGCGCCAGCAGCCAAGATCTGATCCCGGGGGGCGTCTACGAGCAGTACTTC. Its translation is CASSQDLIPGGVYEQYF.

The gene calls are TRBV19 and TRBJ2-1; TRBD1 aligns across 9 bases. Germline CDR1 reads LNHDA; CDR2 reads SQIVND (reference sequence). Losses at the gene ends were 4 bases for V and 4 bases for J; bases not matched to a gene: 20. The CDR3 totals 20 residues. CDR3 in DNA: TGTGCCAGTAGTAAAACTTCACAGGGGGCACAACCCCTATTATACAATGAGCAGTTCTTC. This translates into CASSKTSQGAQPLLYNEQFF.

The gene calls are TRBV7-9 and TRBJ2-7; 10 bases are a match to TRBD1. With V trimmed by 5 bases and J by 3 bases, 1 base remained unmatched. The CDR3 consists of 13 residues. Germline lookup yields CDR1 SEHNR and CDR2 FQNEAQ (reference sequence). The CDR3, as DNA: TGTGCCAGCAGCGGGGACAGGGGCTACGAGCAGTACTTC. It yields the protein CASSGDRGYEQYF.

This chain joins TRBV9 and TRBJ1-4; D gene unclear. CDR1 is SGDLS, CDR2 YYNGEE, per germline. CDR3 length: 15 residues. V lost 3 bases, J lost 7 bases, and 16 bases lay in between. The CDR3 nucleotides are TGTGCCAGCAGCGCCGACTTTGGGGTGGCTGAAAAACTGTTTTTT. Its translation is CASSADFGVAEKLFF. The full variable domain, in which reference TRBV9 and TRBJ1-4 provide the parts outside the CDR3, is DSGVTQTPKHLITATGQRVTLRCSPRSGDLSVYWYQQSLDQGLQFLIQYYNGEERAKGNILERFSAQQFPDLHSELNLSSLELGDSALYFCASSADFGVAEKLFFGSGTQLSVL.

DNA of the CDR3: TGTGCCAGCAGCTCTCGACGTGGCGAGCAGTACTTC. It translates to CASSSRRGEQYF. This sequence joins TRBV7-9 and TRBJ2-7; D remains ambiguous. V was clipped by 4 bases and J by 6 bases, with 10 bases between them. The CDR3 loop spans 12 amino acids. Per the germline V gene, CDR1 is SEHNR and CDR2 is FQNEAQ (reference sequence).